The source of this T cell receptor (beta chain) is a study of blood T cell repertoires in COVID-19. Study-level information: The samples span acute and convalescent COVID-19 from the United States, Italy and Spain. Sources were T cells, B-cell-depleted T cells, or PBMCs; the material itself was cDNA or gDNA.

In the authors' methods: Researchers report that nucleated cell counts were estimated from reference gene primer amplification. Some clones are missing from TCRdb's copy, which holds only in-frame ones; the method was immunoSEQ multiplex PCR. For V, J and clone size, that table is used; D and trimming come from the DNA. Here the sample spans tens of thousands of clones, 85% to 90% being singletons. The CDR3 runs to 16 residues. Per the germline V gene, CDR1 is KGHSH and CDR2 is LQKENI. After removal of 0 bases from V and 6 bases from J, the junction contained 7 bases not matched to a gene. The sequenced sample consisted of peripheral blood. The receptor's source is a human donor in a cohort sampled during active COVID-19. The chain has TRBV18 and TRBJ2-2; 7 bases agree with TRBD1. CDR3 in amino acids: CASSPPRDRAPGELFF. CDR3 DNA: TGTGCCAGCTCACCACCTAGAGACAGGGCCCCCGGGGAGCTGTTTTTT.